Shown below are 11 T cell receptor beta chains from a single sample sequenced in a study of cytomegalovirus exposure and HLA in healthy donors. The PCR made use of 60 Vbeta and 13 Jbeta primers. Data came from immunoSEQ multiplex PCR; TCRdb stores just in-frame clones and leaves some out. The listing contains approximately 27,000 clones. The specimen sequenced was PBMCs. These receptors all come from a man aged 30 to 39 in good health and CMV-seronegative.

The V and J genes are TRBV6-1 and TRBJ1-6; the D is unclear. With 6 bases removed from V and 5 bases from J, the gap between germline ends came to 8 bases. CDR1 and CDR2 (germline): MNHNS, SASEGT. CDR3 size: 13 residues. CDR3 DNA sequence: TGTGCCAGCAGACGTTCTAATAATTCACCCCTCCACTTT. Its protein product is CASRRSNNSPLHF.

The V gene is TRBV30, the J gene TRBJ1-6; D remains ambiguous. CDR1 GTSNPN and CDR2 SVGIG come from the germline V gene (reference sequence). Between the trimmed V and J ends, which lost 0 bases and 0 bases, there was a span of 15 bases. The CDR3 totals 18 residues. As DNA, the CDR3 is TGTGCCTGGAGTGTTGGCATTTTCTCAAGCTCCTATAATTCACCCCTCCACTTT. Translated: CAWSVGIFSSSYNSPLHF.

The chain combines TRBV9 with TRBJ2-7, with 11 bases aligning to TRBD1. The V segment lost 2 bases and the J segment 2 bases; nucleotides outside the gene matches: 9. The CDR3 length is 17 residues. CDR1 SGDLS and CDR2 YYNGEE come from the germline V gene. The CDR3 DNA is TGTGCCAGCAGCGTTGGAGGGGACAGGGGGTTCGCCTACGAGCAGTACTTC. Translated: CASSVGGDRGFAYEQYF.

CDR3 amino acids: CASSPPGQGGTEAFF. CDR3 coding DNA: TGTGCCAGCTCACCACCGGGACAGGGGGGCACTGAAGCTTTCTTT. This sequence joins TRBV18 and TRBJ1-1; 11 nucleotides line up with TRBD1. Per germline, CDR1 KGHSH and CDR2 LQKENI. J lost 4 bases, V lost 0 bases, and 1 base had no gene match. CDR3 size: 15 residues.

CDR3 DNA sequence: TGTGCCAGCAGCATCGGAGGTAACTATGGCTACACCTTC. It translates to CASSIGGNYGYTF. This sequence joins TRBV7-2 and TRBJ1-2; unclear D gene. The CDR3 sequence is 13 residues long. Trimming cost V 5 bases and J 1 base, with 8 bases left between them. CDR1 is SGHTA, CDR2 FQGNSA, per germline.

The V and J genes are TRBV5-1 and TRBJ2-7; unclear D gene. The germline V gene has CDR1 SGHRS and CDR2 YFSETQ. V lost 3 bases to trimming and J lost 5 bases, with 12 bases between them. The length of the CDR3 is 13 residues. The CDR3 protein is CASSSGFGDEQYF. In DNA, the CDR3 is TGCGCCAGCAGCTCGGGTTTCGGAGACGAGCAGTACTTC.

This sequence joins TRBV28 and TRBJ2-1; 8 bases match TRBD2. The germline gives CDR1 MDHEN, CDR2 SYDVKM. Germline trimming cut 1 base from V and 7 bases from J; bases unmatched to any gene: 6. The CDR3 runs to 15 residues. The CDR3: CASSLLGTRDNEQFF. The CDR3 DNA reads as TGTGCCAGCAGTTTATTGGGGACTAGAGATAATGAGCAGTTCTTC.

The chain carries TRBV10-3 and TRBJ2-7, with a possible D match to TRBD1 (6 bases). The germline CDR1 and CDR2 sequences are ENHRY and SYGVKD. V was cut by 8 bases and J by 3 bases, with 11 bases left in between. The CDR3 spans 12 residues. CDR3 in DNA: TGTGCCATCGGACAGAGCGGCTACGAGCAGTACTTC. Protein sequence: CAIGQSGYEQYF.

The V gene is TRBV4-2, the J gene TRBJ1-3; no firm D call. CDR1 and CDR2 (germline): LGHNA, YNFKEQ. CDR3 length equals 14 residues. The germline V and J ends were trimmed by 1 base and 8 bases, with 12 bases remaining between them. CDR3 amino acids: CASSQGRGLYTIYF. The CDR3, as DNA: TGTGCCAGCAGCCAAGGACGAGGTCTATACACCATATATTTT.

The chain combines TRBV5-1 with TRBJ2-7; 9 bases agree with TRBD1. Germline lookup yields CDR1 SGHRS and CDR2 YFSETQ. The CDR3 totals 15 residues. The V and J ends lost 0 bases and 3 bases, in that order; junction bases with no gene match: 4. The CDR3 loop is CASSLGGTGIYEQYF. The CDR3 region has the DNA TGCGCCAGCAGCTTGGGAGGGACAGGGATCTACGAGCAGTACTTC. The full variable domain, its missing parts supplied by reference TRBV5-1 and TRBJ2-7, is KAGVTQTPRYLIKTRGQQVTLSCSPISGHRSVSWYQQTPGQGLQFLFEYFSETQRNKGNFPGRFSGRQFSNSRSEMNVSTLELGDSALYLCASSLGGTGIYEQYFGPGTRLTVT.

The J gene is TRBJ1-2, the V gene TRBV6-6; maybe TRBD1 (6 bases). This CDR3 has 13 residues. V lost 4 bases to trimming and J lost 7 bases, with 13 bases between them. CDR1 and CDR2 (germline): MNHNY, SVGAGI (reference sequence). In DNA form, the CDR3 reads TGTGCCAGCAGTTTAAACGGACAGCGTGGCTACACCTTC. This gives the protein CASSLNGQRGYTF.